One T cell receptor (beta chain) is described in this entry. This entry is derived from a study of blood T cell repertoires in COVID-19. In the study overall: The United States, Italy and Spain were the sources of the acute and convalescent COVID-19 samples.

V lost 0 bases, J lost 2 bases, and 12 bases lay in between. The CDR3 runs to 16 residues. Germline V gives CDR1 SGHRS, CDR2 YFSETQ. Assay: immunoSEQ multiplex PCR; the TCRdb copy retains only in-frame clones and omits some. This table holds 280,000 or so clones, approximately 83% found once. The sample taken for sequencing was PBMCs or T cells enriched from blood (not recorded which). This chain uses TRBV5-1 with TRBJ2-1; D possibly corresponds to TRBD1 (5 bases). The receptor was derived from a man aged 25 to 40 who had recovered from COVID-19. The CDR3 here is CASSLATVGAYNEQFF. The CDR3 region has the DNA TGCGCCAGCAGCTTGGCGACCGTAGGGGCCTACAATGAGCAGTTCTTC.